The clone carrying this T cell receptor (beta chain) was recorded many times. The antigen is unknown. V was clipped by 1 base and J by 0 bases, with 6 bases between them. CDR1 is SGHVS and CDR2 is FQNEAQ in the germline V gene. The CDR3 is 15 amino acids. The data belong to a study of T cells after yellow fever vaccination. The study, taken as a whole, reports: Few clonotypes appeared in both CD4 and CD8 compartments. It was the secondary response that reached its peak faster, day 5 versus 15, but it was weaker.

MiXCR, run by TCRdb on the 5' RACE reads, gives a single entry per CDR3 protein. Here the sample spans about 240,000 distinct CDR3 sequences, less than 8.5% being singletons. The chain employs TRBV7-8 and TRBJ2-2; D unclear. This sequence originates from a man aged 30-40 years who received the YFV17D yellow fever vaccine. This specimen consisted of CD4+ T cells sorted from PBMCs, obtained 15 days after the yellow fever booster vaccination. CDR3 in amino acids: CASSLEPANTGELFF. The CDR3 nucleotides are TGTGCCAGCAGCTTAGAGCCCGCGAACACCGGGGAGCTGTTTTTT. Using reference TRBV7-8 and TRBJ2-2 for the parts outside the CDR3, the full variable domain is GAGVSQSPRYKVAKRGQDVALRCDPISGHVSLFWYQQALGQGPEFLTYFQNEAQLDKSGLPSDRFFAERPEGSVSTLKIQRTQQEDSAVYLCASSLEPANTGELFFGEGSRLTVL.